Listed here is a single T cell receptor beta chain. Its specificity is unknown. These data are taken from a study of cytomegalovirus exposure and HLA in healthy donors. Study-wide results and caveats: Listed as cytomegalovirus-associated were 150 or so TCR beta chains. In a later analysis, several top co-occurrence clusters appeared linked to parvovirus B19, influenza, CMV and Epstein-Barr virus.

V lost 9 bases to trimming and J lost 0 bases, with 9 bases between them. CDR3 length equals 13 residues. Germline CDR1 reads MNHEY; CDR2 reads SMNVEV (reference sequence). The study ran its PCR with 60 Vbeta and 13 Jbeta primers. Clones were sequenced by immunoSEQ multiplex PCR, and TCRdb holds only the in-frame ones, with some missing. The sample has approximately 220,000 clones; about 75% are singletons. The gene calls are TRBV27 and TRBJ2-1, with a weak D call TRBD1 (6 bases). The specimen was PBMCs. This TCR came from a man younger than 30 in good health and CMV-seronegative. CDR3 in amino acids: CASRGGSYNEQFF. The CDR3 DNA reads TGTGCCAGTCGAGGGGGCTCCTACAATGAGCAGTTCTTC.